This is a list of T cell receptor beta chains from one sample in a study of CD8 T cells in Susac syndrome. TCRdb re-derived calls from the immunoSEQ multiplex PCR reads in MiXCR, one entry per CDR3 protein. In the table there are fewer than 250,000 distinct CDR3 sequences, under 95% of which are singletons. Specimen: CD4+ T cells from PBMCs. Every receptor here comes from a human donor in good health. Both conserved end residues are part of each CDR3. The order of the fields is V gene, J gene, CDR3 protein.

TRBV7-9,TRBJ2-3,CASSFGGFADTQYF
TRBV7-2,TRBJ1-6,CASSLSGMGNSPLHF
TRBV12-3/TRBV12-4,TRBJ2-5,CASSPDRAQETQYF
TRBV5-1,TRBJ2-1,CASSPGAGVTSYNEQFF
TRBV5-1,TRBJ2-3,CASSLARGGAPDTQYF
TRBV27,TRBJ1-1,CASSLARNTEAFF
TRBV5-8,TRBJ1-6,CASSPGQGASSYNSPLHF
TRBV12-3/TRBV12-4,TRBJ1-1,CASSVTGTGKAFF
TRBV6-5,TRBJ1-5,CASSYSVVGGWSNQPQHF
TRBV7-9,TRBJ2-1,CAEGADSAHNEQFF
TRBV5-7,TRBJ1-5,CASSSSDRSNQPQHF
TRBV7-2,TRBJ1-1,CASSLRTVMNTEAFF